A selection of T cell receptor beta chains follows, all from one sample in a study of T cells in Graves' hyperthyroidism and ophthalmopathy. MiXCR was run by TCRdb on the multiplex PCR reads, yielding one entry per CDR3 protein. Of about 420,000 distinct CDR3 sequences in the sample, roughly an eighth were seen once. Source material: blood. The receptors shown here come from a woman in her late teens or twenties with Graves' hyperthyroidism. The CDR3 runs from the conserved cysteine through the conserved F or W. D genes are given only for firm matches. Some rows mark clone size as missing; the rest say once, few, many or name a class of expanded clone.

d_gene	j_gene	abundance	v_gene	len	CDR3nt	CDR3aa
NA	TRBJ2-1	many	TRBV18	11	TGTGCCAGCTCACTAGGGGATGAGCAGTTCTTC	CASSLGDEQFF
NA	TRBJ1-2	many	TRBV7-9	14	TGTGCCAGCAGCTTAGGCAGGGCGAACTATGGCTACACCTTC	CASSLGRANYGYTF
TRBD2	TRBJ2-7	few	TRBV6-1	14	TGTGCCAGCAGTCGACTAGCGGGAGCGGGCGAGCAGTACTTC	CASSRLAGAGEQYF
TRBD1	TRBJ1-6	few	TRBV20-1	14	TGCAGTGCTTCTTCGACAGGGCCTAAATCACCCCTCCACTTT	CSASSTGPKSPLHF
NA	TRBJ1-6	NA	TRBV27	15	TGTGCCAGCAGTTTTTTGACAGTAAATAATTCACCCCTCCACTTT	CASSFLTVNNSPLHF
NA	TRBJ1-6	NA	TRBV20-1	14	TGCAGTGGCAGATTAGGGGCGGGCAATTCACCCCTCCACTTT	CSGRLGAGNSPLHF
TRBD1	TRBJ1-4	NA	TRBV7-2	15	TGTGCCAGCAGCTTAGAAGGGGGCTTTAATGAAAAACTGTTTTTT	CASSLEGGFNEKLFF
TRBD2	TRBJ2-5	NA	TRBV6-1	14	TGTGCCAGCAGTCAATTAGCGGGAGGAGAGACCCAGTACTTC	CASSQLAGGETQYF
NA	TRBJ1-3	NA	TRBV5-1	15	TGCGCCAGCACCAAGGACGGAAGCTCTGGAAACACCATATATTTT	CASTKDGSSGNTIYF
TRBD1	TRBJ2-7	many	TRBV28	15	TGTGCCAGCAGTTTAAAGGGGACAGGAGGCTACGAGCAGTACTTC	CASSLKGTGGYEQYF
NA	TRBJ1-5	many	TRBV27	13	TGTGCCAGCAGTTGGGGGGGTGGGCAGCCCCAGCATTTT	CASSWGGGQPQHF
TRBD2	TRBJ2-7	NA	TRBV24-1	13	TGTGCCACCAGTGGGGCGGGAGGCTACGAGCAGTACTTC	CATSGAGGYEQYF
NA	TRBJ2-1	NA	TRBV19	19	TGTGCCAGTAGTATAGACCCCCCTGTGTTAGCGGTCTCCTACAATGAGCAGTTCTTC	CASSIDPPVLAVSYNEQFF
TRBD1	TRBJ2-1	many	TRBV28	15	TGTGCCAGCAGTTTGACAGGGGCAGTCTACAATGAGCAGTTCTTC	CASSLTGAVYNEQFF
TRBD2	TRBJ2-2	many	TRBV10-1	14	TGCGCCAGCACAGGGACTACTAATAGCGGGGAGCTGTTTTTT	CASTGTTNSGELFF
NA	TRBJ2-5	NA	TRBV10-3	13	TGTGCCACCCATGAGGGGCGACAAGAGACCCAGTACTTC	CATHEGRQETQYF
TRBD1	TRBJ2-7	few	TRBV20-1	15	TGCAGTGCTAGAGCATCCGGGACAGGCTTTTTCGAGCAGTACTTC	CSARASGTGFFEQYF
NA	TRBJ2-3	many	TRBV18	12	TGTGCCATTAGGACAGCCACAGATACGCAGTATTTT	CAIRTATDTQYF
NA	TRBJ1-1	many	TRBV5-1	14	TGCGCCAGCAGCTTGGAGACGTTGAACACTGAAGCTTTCTTT	CASSLETLNTEAFF
NA	TRBJ1-6	NA	TRBV28	16	TGTGCCAGCAAAGCCTCCGTCAGGGACGATTTCACACCCCTCCACTTT	CASKASVRDDFTPLHF
TRBD2	TRBJ2-3	many	TRBV7-9	13	TGTGCCAGCAGCTTAGGTGGACTAGCAGCGCAGTATTTT	CASSLGGLAAQYF
TRBD1	TRBJ2-7	many	TRBV20-1	14	TGCAGTGCTGAAGCCGGGACAGCGTCCTACGAGCAGTACTTC	CSAEAGTASYEQYF
TRBD1	TRBJ2-4	NA	TRBV6-1	14	TGTGCCAGCAGTGAGGGGACAGGGAAAAACATTCAGTACTTC	CASSEGTGKNIQYF
TRBD1	TRBJ1-2	NA	TRBV7-2	15	TGTGCCAGCAGCCCAGAAGGACAGGGGGCAAAGGGCTACACCTTC	CASSPEGQGAKGYTF